The TCR beta chain described here comes from a study of CD4 T cells in relation to SARS-CoV-2 and coronaviruses. Turning to the study itself: Convalescent patients were under ten males and 4 females; two were Hispanic. Notes on the study in general: Memory recall responses, not primary responses primed in culture, are what the assay detects. Samples before the pandemic and after infection were not matched within any donor.

Here immunoSEQ multiplex PCR was the method, and the copy in TCRdb shows in-frame clones only, minus some. The sample shows tens of thousands of clones, approximately 85% of them seen only once. Details on this clone: Its antigen is not identified.

Cryopreserved PBMCs were CD4-enriched, then split into naive and memory cells. This receptor was identified in an adult with COVID-19. The sample was memory CD4+ T cells from PBMCs.

CDR3: CASSLAYWGEGPVNEQFF. DNA for the CDR3: TGTGCCAGCAGCTTAGCGTATTGGGGGGAGGGCCCCGTAAATGAGCAGTTCTTC. The chain recombines TRBV7-8 with TRBJ2-1, with 7 bases aligning to TRBD2. The CDR3 consists of 18 residues. Germline V lookup: CDR1 SGHVS, CDR2 FQNEAQ. The J segment lost 7 bases and the V segment lost 0 bases, leaving 15 bases of the junction unmatched.